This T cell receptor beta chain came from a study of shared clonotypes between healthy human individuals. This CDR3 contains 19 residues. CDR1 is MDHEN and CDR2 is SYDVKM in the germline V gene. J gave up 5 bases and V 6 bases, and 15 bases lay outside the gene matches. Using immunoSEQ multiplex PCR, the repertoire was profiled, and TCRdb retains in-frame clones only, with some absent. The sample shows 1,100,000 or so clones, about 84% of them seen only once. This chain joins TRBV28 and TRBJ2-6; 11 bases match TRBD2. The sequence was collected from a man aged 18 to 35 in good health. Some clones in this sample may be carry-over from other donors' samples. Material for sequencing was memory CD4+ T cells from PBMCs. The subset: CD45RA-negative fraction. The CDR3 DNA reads TGTGCCAGCAGCGTAACTAGCGGGAGAGAGCTGCTCCGGGCCAACGTCCTGACTTTC. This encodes CASSVTSGRELLRANVLTF.